The 17 T cell receptor beta chains reported below all come from one sample, sequenced in a study of blood T cell repertoires in COVID-19. Here immunoSEQ multiplex PCR was the method, and the copy in TCRdb shows in-frame clones only, minus some. This repertoire shows about 18,000 clones, 80% found once; its top ten account for 9.5% to 11%. Sequenced sample: peripheral blood. The receptor set was obtained from an elderly man with acute or convalescent COVID-19.

This chain joins TRBV6-6 and TRBJ1-6; 11 bases are a match to TRBD1. The germline CDR1 and CDR2 sequences are MNHNY and SVGAGI (reference sequence). This CDR3 is built from 15 residues. Losses at the gene ends were 7 bases for V and 5 bases for J; bases not matched to a gene: 4. The CDR3 loop is CASTRTGGNNSPLHF. In DNA, the CDR3 is TGTGCCAGCACTAGGACAGGGGGCAATAATTCACCCCTCCACTTT.

In this sample, this clone turned up a few times. The chain employs TRBV5-1 and TRBJ2-7, with D uncertain. The ends were cut back, 6 bases at V and 1 base at J, with 17 bases in the middle. Germline values: CDR1 SGHRS, CDR2 YFSETQ. This CDR3 has 15 residues. The DNA of the CDR3 is TGCGCCAGCAAATCGTCGCGAGGCCTTTCCTACGAGCAGTACTTC. Protein: CASKSSRGLSYEQYF.

The chain joins TRBV28 to TRBJ2-2; D is ambiguous. Germline V CDR1 and CDR2: MDHEN, SYDVKM. The CDR3 length is 14 residues. Trimming removed 5 bases from V and 0 bases from J, with 7 bases in between. The CDR3 DNA is TGTGCCAGCAGTCCCGGTTCGAACACCGGGGAGCTGTTTTTT. Translation: CASSPGSNTGELFF.

This chain connects TRBV24-1 to TRBJ2-1, with D unresolved. The germline V and J ends were trimmed by 4 bases and 11 bases, with 20 bases remaining between them. The CDR3 spans 15 residues. In germline, CDR1 is KGHDR, CDR2 SFDVKD. Written as DNA, the CDR3 is TGTGCCACCAGTGACCCCCCAGACTCTCCCCCTAAGCAGTTCTTC. Its protein is CATSDPPDSPPKQFF.

This clone occurred a few times. The chain is built from TRBV19 and TRBJ1-2; D gene ambiguous. Trimming removed 3 bases from V and 14 bases from J, with 13 bases in between. CDR3 length: 11 amino acids. Germline V lookup: CDR1 LNHDA, CDR2 SQIVND (reference sequence). CDR3 in DNA: TGTGCCAGTAGTATGGTCGGGAGGTTAACCTTC. Translation gives CASSMVGRLTF. The full variable domain, in which reference TRBV19 and TRBJ1-2 provide the parts outside the CDR3, is DGGITQSPKYLFRKEGQNVTLSCEQNLNHDAMYWYRQDPGQGLRLIYYSQIVNDFQKGDIAEGYSVSREKKESFPLTVTSAQKNPTAFYLCASSMVGRLTFGSGTRLTVV.

V gene TRBV3-1 (or the pseudogene TRBV3-2) combines with J gene TRBJ1-1; TRBD1 agrees at 7 bases. The CDR3 is made up of 14 amino acids. Trimming cost V 4 bases and J 5 bases; bases outside gene matches: 7. Germline V gene sequence: CDR1 LGHDT, CDR2 YNNKEL (reference sequence). The CDR3 region is CASSRSAGGTEAFF. CDR3 sequence (DNA): TGTGCCAGCAGCCGGTCCGCAGGGGGGACTGAAGCTTTCTTT.

This clone was observed a few times. J is TRBJ1-1 and V is TRBV6-2 or TRBV6-3; D gene uncertain. Trimming removed 2 bases at V and 6 bases at J, with 10 bases between. CDR3 length equals 13 residues. CDR1 and CDR2 (germline): MNHEY, SVGEGT. The CDR3 spells CASSYAGVAEAFF. DNA for the CDR3: TGTGCCAGCAGTTACGCCGGGGTAGCTGAAGCTTTCTTT.

V is TRBV7-6 and J is TRBJ1-1; D uncertain. There are 13 residues in the CDR3. Trimming left V 8 bases short and J 3 bases short, with 13 bases between. Germline V gene data show CDR1 as SGHVS and CDR2 as FNYEAQ. The chain's CDR3 is CASGPQSYTEAFF. For the CDR3, the DNA is TGTGCCAGCGGGCCTCAGTCCTACACTGAAGCTTTCTTT.

As DNA, the CDR3 is TGTGCCAGCAGTGAAGCAGGACAAGGCCCCCAGCATTTT. The encoded protein is CASSEAGQGPQHF. The chain has TRBV6-1 and TRBJ1-5; a possible D gene is TRBD1 (5 bases). CDR3 length: 13 amino acids. Trimming cost V 0 bases and J 10 bases, with 10 bases left between them. Per germline, CDR1 MNHNS and CDR2 SASEGT.

Only a few counts were recorded for this clone. This sequence joins TRBV9 and TRBJ1-4; D is perhaps TRBD1 (5 bases). Trimming pared 6 bases from V and 2 bases from J, leaving 11 bases between. Germline V gene sequence: CDR1 SGDLS, CDR2 YYNGEE. This CDR3 spans 14 amino acids. This chain's CDR3 is CASTPGVTNEKLFF. CDR3 coding DNA: TGTGCCAGCACCCCGGGGGTCACTAATGAAAAACTGTTTTTT.

This clone was detected once. CDR3 bases: TGTGCCAGCAGCTCCGCCGGGACAGGAACCTACAATGAGCAGTTCTTC. As protein: CASSSAGTGTYNEQFF. The J gene is TRBJ2-1, the V gene TRBV7-9; TRBD1 matches at 8 bases. Germline V lookup: CDR1 SEHNR, CDR2 FQNEAQ (reference sequence). The CDR3 has 16 amino acids. V trimming: 4 bases; J trimming: 2 bases; junction bases outside the gene matches: 7. Supplemented by reference TRBV7-9 and TRBJ2-1, the full variable domain reads DTGVSQNPRHKITKRGQNVTFRCDPISEHNRLYWYRQTLGQGPEFLTYFQNEAQLEKSRLLSDRFSAERPKGSFSTLEIQRTEQGDSAMYLCASSSAGTGTYNEQFFGPGTRLTVL.

The V call is TRBV7-8, the J call TRBJ1-1, with 9 nucleotides matching TRBD1. The CDR3 runs 14 residues. The trim removed 3 bases at V and 3 bases at J, leaving 2 bases unmatched. CDR1 is SGHVS, CDR2 FQNEAQ, per germline. CDR3 DNA: TGTGCCAGCAGCTTGACAGGGGGAGACACTGAAGCTTTCTTT. It is translated as CASSLTGGDTEAFF. The entire variable domain, with the rest obtained from reference TRBV7-8 and TRBJ1-1, is as follows: GAGVSQSPRYKVAKRGQDVALRCDPISGHVSLFWYQQALGQGPEFLTYFQNEAQLDKSGLPSDRFFAERPEGSVSTLKIQRTQQEDSAVYLCASSLTGGDTEAFFGQGTRLTVV.

The chain links TRBV10-3 to TRBJ2-3; TRBD1 matches 8 bases. Losses at the gene ends were 3 bases for V and 2 bases for J; bases not matched to a gene: 7. Germline V gene data show CDR1 as ENHRY and CDR2 as SYGVKD. The CDR3 contains 16 residues. The CDR3 loop is CAISDRQGANTDTQYF. The CDR3 DNA reads TGTGCCATCAGTGATCGGCAGGGGGCCAACACAGATACGCAGTATTTT.

The chain carries TRBV7-2 and TRBJ2-1, with TRBD2 matching 9 bases. Trimming removed 3 bases from V and 2 bases from J; junction bases left unmatched: 2. The CDR3 is made up of 15 amino acids. Germline CDR1 and CDR2: SGHTA and FQGNSA. CDR3: CASSFSGGAYNEQFF. The CDR3 nucleotides are TGTGCCAGCAGCTTTAGCGGGGGCGCCTACAATGAGCAGTTCTTC.

This clone has a handful of counts. The CDR3 loop is CAISESAKGVNEQFF. CDR3 nucleotides: TGTGCCATCAGTGAGTCTGCAAAGGGGGTCAATGAGCAGTTCTTC. The chain carries TRBV10-3 and TRBJ2-1; a weak D match, TRBD1 (6 bases). Trimming left V 0 bases short and J 6 bases short, with 12 bases between. The CDR3 is 15 residues long. Looked up from germline, CDR1 is ENHRY and CDR2 is SYGVKD.

The rearrangement joins TRBV29-1 to TRBJ2-5, with a weak D call TRBD1 (6 bases). The V gene's germline CDR1 is SQVTM and CDR2 ANQGSEA. This CDR3 region has 13 residues. The V gene lost 4 bases and the J gene lost 5 bases, with 14 bases spanning the gap. Written as DNA, the CDR3 is TGCAGCGTTGTCCCCACAGGGTCGGAGACCCAGTACTTC. Translation: CSVVPTGSETQYF.

The chain couples TRBV27 to TRBJ1-2; D remains ambiguous. Between the trimmed V and J ends, which lost 0 bases and 0 bases, there was a span of 8 bases. The CDR3 covers 15 residues. Germline assignment: CDR1 MNHEY and CDR2 SMNVEV (reference sequence). CDR3 in DNA: TGTGCCAGCAGTTTATCGGAGAGAACTAACTATGGCTACACCTTC. This gives the protein CASSLSERTNYGYTF.